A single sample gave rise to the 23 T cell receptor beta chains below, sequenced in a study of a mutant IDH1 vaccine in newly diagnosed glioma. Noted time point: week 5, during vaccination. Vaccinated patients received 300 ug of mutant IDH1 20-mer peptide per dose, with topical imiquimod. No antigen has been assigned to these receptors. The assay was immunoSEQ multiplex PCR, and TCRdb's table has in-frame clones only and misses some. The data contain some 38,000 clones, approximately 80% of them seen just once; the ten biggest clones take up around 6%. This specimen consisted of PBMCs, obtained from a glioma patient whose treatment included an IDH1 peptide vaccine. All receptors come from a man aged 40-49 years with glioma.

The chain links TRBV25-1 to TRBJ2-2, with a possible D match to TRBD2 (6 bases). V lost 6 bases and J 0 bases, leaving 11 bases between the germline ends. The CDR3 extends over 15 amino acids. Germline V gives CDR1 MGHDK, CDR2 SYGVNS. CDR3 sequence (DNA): TGTGCCAGCAGGCGGGCGGGACCGAACACCGGGGAGCTGTTTTTT. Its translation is CASRRAGPNTGELFF.

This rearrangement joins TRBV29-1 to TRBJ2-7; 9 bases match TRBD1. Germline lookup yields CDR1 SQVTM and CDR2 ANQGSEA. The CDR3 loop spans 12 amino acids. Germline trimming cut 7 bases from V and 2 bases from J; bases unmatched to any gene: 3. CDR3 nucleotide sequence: TGCAGCGGGGGGACAGGGACCTACGAGCAGTACTTC. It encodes CSGGTGTYEQYF.

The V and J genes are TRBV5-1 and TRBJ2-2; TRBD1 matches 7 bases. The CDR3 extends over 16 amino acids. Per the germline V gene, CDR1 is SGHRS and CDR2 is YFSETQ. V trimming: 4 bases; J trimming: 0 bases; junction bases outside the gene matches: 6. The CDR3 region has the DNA TGCGCCAGCAGCCTACAGGGGTTGGCGAACACCGGGGAGCTGTTTTTT. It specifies CASSLQGLANTGELFF.

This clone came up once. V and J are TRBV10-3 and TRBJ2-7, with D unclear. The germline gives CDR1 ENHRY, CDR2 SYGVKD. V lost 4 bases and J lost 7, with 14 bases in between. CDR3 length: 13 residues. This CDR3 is CAISVPVRSEQYF. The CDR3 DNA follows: TGTGCCATCAGTGTCCCCGTCAGAAGTGAGCAGTACTTC.

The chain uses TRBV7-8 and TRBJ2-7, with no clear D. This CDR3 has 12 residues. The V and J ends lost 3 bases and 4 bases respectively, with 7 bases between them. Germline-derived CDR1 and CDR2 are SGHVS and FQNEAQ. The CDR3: CASSFKGYEQYF. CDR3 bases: TGTGCCAGCAGCTTTAAAGGTTACGAGCAGTACTTC.

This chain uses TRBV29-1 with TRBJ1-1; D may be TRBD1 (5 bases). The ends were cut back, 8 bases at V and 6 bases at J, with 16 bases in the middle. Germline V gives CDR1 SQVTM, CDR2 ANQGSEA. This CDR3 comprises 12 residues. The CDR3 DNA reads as TGCAGCTCCCTATCTGGGGACGCTGAAGCTTTCTTT. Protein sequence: CSSLSGDAEAFF.

DNA of the CDR3: TGCGCCAGCAGCCAAAAAGGGAATCAGCCCCAGCATTTT. It is translated as CASSQKGNQPQHF. V is TRBV4-1 and J is TRBJ1-5; D is unclear. CDR1 MGHRA and CDR2 YSYEKL come from the germline V gene. Trimming took 2 bases from V and 4 from J, leaving 6 bases between them. This CDR3 is built from 13 residues.

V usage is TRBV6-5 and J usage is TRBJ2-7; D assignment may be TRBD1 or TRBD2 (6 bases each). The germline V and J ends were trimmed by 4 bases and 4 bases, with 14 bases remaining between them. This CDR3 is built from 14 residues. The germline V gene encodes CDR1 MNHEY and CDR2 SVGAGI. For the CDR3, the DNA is TGTGCCAGCAGTTCCCATCGAGGGGGGTACGAGCAGTACTTC. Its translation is CASSSHRGGYEQYF.

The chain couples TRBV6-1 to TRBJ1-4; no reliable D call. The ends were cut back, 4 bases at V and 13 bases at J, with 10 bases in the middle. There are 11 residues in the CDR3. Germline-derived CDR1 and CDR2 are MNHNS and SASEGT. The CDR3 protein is CASSARVLLFF. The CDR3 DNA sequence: TGTGCCAGCAGTGCAAGGGTATTACTGTTTTTT.

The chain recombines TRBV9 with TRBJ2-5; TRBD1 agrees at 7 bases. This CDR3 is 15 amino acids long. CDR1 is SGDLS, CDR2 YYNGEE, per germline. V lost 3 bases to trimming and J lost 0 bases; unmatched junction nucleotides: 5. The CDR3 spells CASSAWDRDQETQYF. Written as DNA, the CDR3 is TGTGCCAGCAGCGCCTGGGACAGAGACCAAGAGACCCAGTACTTC.

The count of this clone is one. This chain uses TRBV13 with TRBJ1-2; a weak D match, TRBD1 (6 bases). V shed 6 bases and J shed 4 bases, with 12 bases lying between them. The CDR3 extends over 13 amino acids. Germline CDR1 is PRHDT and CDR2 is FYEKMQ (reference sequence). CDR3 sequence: CASRHTGSYGYTF. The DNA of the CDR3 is TGTGCCAGCAGGCACACAGGGAGCTATGGCTACACCTTC. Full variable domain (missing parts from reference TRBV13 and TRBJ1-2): AAGVIQSPRHLIKEKRETATLKCYPIPRHDTVYWYQQGPGQDPQFLISFYEKMQSDKGSIPDRFSAQQFSDYHSELNMSSLELGDSALYFCASRHTGSYGYTFGSGTRLTVV.

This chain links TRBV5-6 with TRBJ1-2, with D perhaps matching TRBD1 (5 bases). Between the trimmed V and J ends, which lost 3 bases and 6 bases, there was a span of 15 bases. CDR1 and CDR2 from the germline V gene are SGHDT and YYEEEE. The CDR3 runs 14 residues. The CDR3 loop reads CASSYSYGADGYTF. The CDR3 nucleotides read TGTGCCAGCAGCTATTCCTACGGGGCCGATGGCTACACCTTC.

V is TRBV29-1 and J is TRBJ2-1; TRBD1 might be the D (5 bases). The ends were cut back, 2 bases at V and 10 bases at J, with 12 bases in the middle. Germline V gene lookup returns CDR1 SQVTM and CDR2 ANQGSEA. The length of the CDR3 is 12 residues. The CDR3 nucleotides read TGCAGCGTTGAATGGTCGACAGTAGAGCAGTTCTTC. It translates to CSVEWSTVEQFF.

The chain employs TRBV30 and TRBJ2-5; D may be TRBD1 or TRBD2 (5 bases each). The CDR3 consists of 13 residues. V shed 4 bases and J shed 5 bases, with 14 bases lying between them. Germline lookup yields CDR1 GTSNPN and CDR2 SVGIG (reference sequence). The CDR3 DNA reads TGTGCCTGGACCGTCGCCGGGGCTGAGACCCAGTACTTC. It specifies CAWTVAGAETQYF.

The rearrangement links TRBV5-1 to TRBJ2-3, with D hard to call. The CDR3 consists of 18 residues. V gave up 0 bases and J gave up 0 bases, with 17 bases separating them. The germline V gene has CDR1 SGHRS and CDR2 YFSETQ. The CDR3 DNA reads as TGCGCCAGCAGCTTGGCCGGCCGTTCGTCCTCTAGCACAGATACGCAGTATTTT. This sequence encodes CASSLAGRSSSSTDTQYF.

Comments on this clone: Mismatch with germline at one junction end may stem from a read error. The CDR3 DNA sequence: TGTGCTAGCAGCGTTAACCGGGACAGGGGAAGCACCGGGGAGCTGTTTTTT. Amino acid sequence: CASSVNRDRGSTGELFF. The V and J genes are TRBV7-7 and TRBJ2-2, with TRBD1 matching 10 bases. Germline V gene data show CDR1 as SSHAT and CDR2 as FNYEAQ (reference sequence). The CDR3 spans 17 residues.

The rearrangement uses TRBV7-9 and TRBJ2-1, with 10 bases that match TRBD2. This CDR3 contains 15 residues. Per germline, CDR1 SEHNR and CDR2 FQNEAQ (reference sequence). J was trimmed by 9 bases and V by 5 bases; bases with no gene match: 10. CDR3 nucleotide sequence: TGTGCCAGCAGCCCGGGACTAGCGTTTCGGGGTGAGCAGTTCTTC. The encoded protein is CASSPGLAFRGEQFF.

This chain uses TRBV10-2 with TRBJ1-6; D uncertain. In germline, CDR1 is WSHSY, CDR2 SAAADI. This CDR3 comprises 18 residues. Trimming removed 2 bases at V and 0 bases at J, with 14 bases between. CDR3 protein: CASSEINRSSSYNSPLHF. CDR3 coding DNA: TGCGCCAGCAGTGAGATCAACCGCAGTAGCTCCTATAATTCACCCCTCCACTTT.

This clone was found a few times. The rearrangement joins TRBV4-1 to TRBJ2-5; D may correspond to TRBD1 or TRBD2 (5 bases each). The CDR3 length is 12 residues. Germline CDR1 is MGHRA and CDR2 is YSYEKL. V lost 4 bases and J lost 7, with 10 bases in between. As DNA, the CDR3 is TGCGCCAGCAGCCGTGGGACCGGGACCCAGTACTTC. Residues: CASSRGTGTQYF.

The CDR3 nucleotides read TGTGCCAGCAGTTACGACGCAGCGCCCCCGGGATACGAGCAGTACTTC. Translated, it gives CASSYDAAPPGYEQYF. This rearrangement joins TRBV6-5 to TRBJ2-7, with D possibly being TRBD2 (5 bases). In germline, CDR1 is MNHEY, CDR2 SVGAGI. This CDR3 has 16 residues. Trimming stripped 2 bases from V and 4 bases from J, with 18 bases between.

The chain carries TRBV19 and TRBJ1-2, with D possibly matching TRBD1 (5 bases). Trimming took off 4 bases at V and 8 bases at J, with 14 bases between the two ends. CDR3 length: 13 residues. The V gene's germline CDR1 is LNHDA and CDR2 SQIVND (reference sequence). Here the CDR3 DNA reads TGTGCCAGTAGTACTACCACCAGGGCCGGCTACACCTTC. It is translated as CASSTTTRAGYTF.

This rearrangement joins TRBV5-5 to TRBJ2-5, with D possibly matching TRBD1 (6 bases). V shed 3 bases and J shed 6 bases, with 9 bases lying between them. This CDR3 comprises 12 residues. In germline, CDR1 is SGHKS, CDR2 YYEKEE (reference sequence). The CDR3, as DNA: TGTGCCAGCAGCTACCAGGGGCAGACCCAGTACTTC. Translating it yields CASSYQGQTQYF.

CDR3 residues: CASSLGTSGVWNEQFF. The CDR3 region has the DNA TGTGCCAGCAGCTTGGGGACTAGCGGGGTCTGGAATGAGCAGTTCTTC. The chain uses TRBV5-4 and TRBJ2-1, with 12 bases matching TRBD2. The germline V gene has CDR1 SGHNT and CDR2 YYREEE (reference sequence). The V segment lost 0 bases and the J segment 7 bases; nucleotides outside the gene matches: 5. The CDR3 sequence is 16 residues long. Using reference TRBV5-4 and TRBJ2-1 for the parts outside the CDR3, the full variable domain is ETGVTQSPTHLIKTRGQQVTLRCSSQSGHNTVSWYQQALGQGPQFIFQYYREEENGRGNFPPRFSGLQFPNYSSELNVNALELDDSALYLCASSLGTSGVWNEQFFGPGTRLTVL.